These 29 T cell receptor beta chains originate from one sample sequenced in a study of PD-1 blockade in classical Hodgkin lymphoma. Every one of the patients relapsed after autologous stem cell transplantation (brentuximab vedotin exposure was variable). Sequenced by immunoSEQ multiplex PCR; TCRdb stores in-frame clones only, minus some. The table has 43,000 or so clones, around 70% seen once. This specimen was peripheral blood mononuclear cells (PBMCs), taken at baseline. All receptors come from a human donor with classical Hodgkin lymphoma.

The V gene is TRBV29-1, the J gene TRBJ2-1; D tentatively fits TRBD1 or TRBD2 (5 bases each). V lost 1 base, J lost 3 bases, and 10 bases lay in between. Looked up from germline, CDR1 is SQVTM and CDR2 is ANQGSEA. The CDR3 contains 14 residues. CDR3 in DNA: TGCAGCGTTGAAGGAGGGGACCTCTACAATGAGCAGTTCTTC. Encoded protein: CSVEGGDLYNEQFF.

This chain connects TRBV5-6 to TRBJ2-5; TRBD1 agrees at 10 bases. The length of the CDR3 is 15 residues. Germline V gene data show CDR1 as SGHDT and CDR2 as YYEEEE. J lost 5 bases, V lost 4 bases, and 8 bases had no gene match. CDR3 sequence reads: CASSRDRGGTETQYF. CDR3 sequence (DNA): TGTGCCAGCAGCCGGGACAGGGGAGGGACGGAGACCCAGTACTTC.

The chain is built from TRBV7-2 and TRBJ2-5; TRBD1 matches at 7 bases. Unmatched junction bases numbered 4, after V lost 0 bases and J lost 3 bases. CDR3 length: 15 amino acids. Germline V CDR1 and CDR2: SGHTA, FQGNSA. The DNA for the CDR3 is TGTGCCAGCAGCTTAGCGGCAGGGGGAAAAGAGACCCAGTACTTC. Translation gives CASSLAAGGKETQYF.

The rearrangement links TRBV9 to TRBJ2-5; 12 bases fit TRBD1. The CDR3 extends over 15 amino acids. V shed 3 bases and J 3 bases; nucleotides not matched to a gene: 3. Germline V CDR1 and CDR2: SGDLS, YYNGEE. Written as DNA, the CDR3 is TGTGCCAGCAGCGCCGGGACAGGGGGCGAAGAGACCCAGTACTTC. The encoded protein is CASSAGTGGEETQYF.

The chain combines TRBV30 with TRBJ2-5, with D possibly TRBD1 on 7 matching bases. V shed 4 bases and J shed 5 bases, with 17 bases lying between them. In germline, CDR1 is GTSNPN, CDR2 SVGIG (reference sequence). The CDR3 sequence is 14 residues long. CDR3 sequence reads: CAWMPLQGRETQYF. CDR3 sequence (DNA): TGTGCCTGGATGCCCCTACAGGGGAGGGAGACCCAGTACTTC.

This chain uses TRBV7-3 with TRBJ1-6; no clear D gene. This CDR3 has 14 residues. Per the germline V gene, CDR1 is SGHTA and CDR2 is FQGTGA. The ends were cut back, 2 bases at V and 6 bases at J, with 8 bases in the middle. Written as DNA, the CDR3 is TGTGCCAGCAGCTTACTGGGATTTAATTCACCCCTCCACTTT. It is translated as CASSLLGFNSPLHF.

This clone showed up just a few times. The chain combines TRBV7-9 with TRBJ1-5; TRBD1 is a possible D gene (6 bases). The CDR3 consists of 14 residues. V lost 8 bases, J lost 5 bases, and 16 bases lay in between. In germline, CDR1 is SEHNR, CDR2 FQNEAQ (reference sequence). CDR3 amino acids: CASPRGGRYQPQHF. The CDR3 DNA sequence: TGTGCCAGCCCTCGGGGGGGCCGATATCAGCCCCAGCATTTT.

The chain joins TRBV9 to TRBJ2-5; D uncertain. Trimming shortened V by 3 bases and J by 2 bases, and 2 bases separated the two germline ends. Germline CDR1 is SGDLS and CDR2 is YYNGEE. CDR3 length: 11 residues. CDR3 sequence: CASSAQETQYF. The CDR3 nucleotides are TGTGCCAGCAGCGCGCAAGAGACCCAGTACTTC.

This clone was picked up one time. The chain couples TRBV6-6 to TRBJ1-4; D may be TRBD1 (6 bases). The CDR3 totals 13 residues. The germline CDR1 and CDR2 sequences are MNHNY and SVGAGI (reference sequence). V dropped 5 bases and J dropped 8 bases, with 12 bases sitting between them. The chain's CDR3 is CASSTSGAEKLFF. In DNA form, the CDR3 reads TGTGCCAGCAGTACCTCAGGGGCCGAAAAACTGTTTTTT.

The genes are TRBV11-2 and TRBJ1-5; the D gene is possibly TRBD1 (5 bases). V shed 5 bases and J shed 7 bases, with 12 bases lying between them. The CDR3 is made up of 13 amino acids. CDR1 and CDR2 from the germline V gene are SGHAT and FQNNGV. CDR3 DNA: TGTGCCAGCAGCCCAGGGCCCGGGCAGCCCCAGCATTTT. Its translation: CASSPGPGQPQHF.

J is TRBJ2-7 and V is TRBV4-1; 8 positions agree with TRBD2. CDR3 length: 17 amino acids. Germline V gene lookup returns CDR1 MGHRA and CDR2 YSYEKL. J lost 0 bases, V lost 5 bases, and 12 bases had no gene match. The CDR3 DNA sequence: TGCGCCAGCAGCAACCCGTTAGCGGGGAGCCTCTCCTACGAGCAGTACTTC. Protein product: CASSNPLAGSLSYEQYF.

This chain links TRBV9 with TRBJ2-5; D might be TRBD1 or TRBD2, each matching 5 bases. The germline V and J ends were trimmed by 4 bases and 1 base, with 11 bases remaining between them. Germline V gives CDR1 SGDLS, CDR2 YYNGEE. The CDR3 is 14 amino acids. The CDR3, as DNA: TGTGCCAGCAGCAGGGACCCATCCCAAGAGACCCAGTACTTC. It translates to CASSRDPSQETQYF. The full variable domain, completed using reference TRBV9 and TRBJ2-5, is DSGVTQTPKHLITATGQRVTLRCSPRSGDLSVYWYQQSLDQGLQFLIQYYNGEERAKGNILERFSAQQFPDLHSELNLSSLELGDSALYFCASSRDPSQETQYFGPGTRLLVL.

The rearrangement uses TRBV5-1 and TRBJ1-1; no definite D call. V lost 5 bases and J lost 1, with 9 bases in between. Looked up from germline, CDR1 is SGHRS and CDR2 is YFSETQ. CDR3 size: 13 residues. The CDR3 DNA sequence: TGCGCCAGCAGGTTGCGGGAGAACACTGAAGCTTTCTTT. Amino acid sequence: CASRLRENTEAFF.

The gene calls are TRBV19 and TRBJ1-1; D gene uncertain. Germline V CDR1 and CDR2: LNHDA, SQIVND (reference sequence). This CDR3 has 16 amino acids. V gave up 6 bases and J gave up 0 bases, with 17 bases separating them. The CDR3 bases are TGTGCCAGTAGCCCTGCCCATCTCCGAATGAACACTGAAGCTTTCTTT. It translates to CASSPAHLRMNTEAFF.

V is TRBV28 and J is TRBJ2-7; D possibly corresponds to TRBD2 (6 bases). The CDR3 loop spans 14 amino acids. V gave up 1 base and J gave up 2 bases, with 9 bases separating them. The germline gives CDR1 MDHEN, CDR2 SYDVKM. The CDR3: CASSLYGGAYEQYF. The DNA of the CDR3 is TGTGCCAGCAGTTTATATGGAGGGGCCTACGAGCAGTACTTC.

J is TRBJ1-1 and V is TRBV7-6; D remains unclear. This CDR3 is built from 14 residues. V shed 3 bases and J shed 1 base, with 9 bases lying between them. Looked up from germline, CDR1 is SGHVS and CDR2 is FNYEAQ. This CDR3 is CASSLGSGNTEAFF. In DNA, the CDR3 is TGTGCCAGCAGCTTGGGGAGTGGGAACACTGAAGCTTTCTTT.

The gene calls are TRBV2 and TRBJ1-1; tentative D call: TRBD1 (6 bases). Looked up from germline, CDR1 is SNHLY and CDR2 is FYNNEI. The CDR3 covers 14 residues. V lost 6 bases to trimming and J lost 6 bases, with 17 bases between them. CDR3 sequence reads: CASRVGGAGAEAFF. In nucleotides, the CDR3 is TGTGCCAGCAGGGTGGGGGGCGCTGGCGCTGAAGCTTTCTTT.

This rearrangement joins TRBV5-8 to TRBJ1-5, with a possible D match to TRBD1 (5 bases). Trimming stripped 4 bases from V and 2 bases from J, with 10 bases between. CDR1 is SGHTS and CDR2 is YDEGEE in the germline V gene. This CDR3 has 14 amino acids. The CDR3 coding sequence is TGTGCCAGCAGCCCCTGGGGGGGCAATCAGCCCCAGCATTTT. Its translation: CASSPWGGNQPQHF.

Details on this clone: Distinct nucleotide sequences in the sample also encode this CDR3. The chain recombines TRBV6-5 with TRBJ1-2, with D perhaps matching TRBD1 (6 bases). The CDR3 length is 15 residues. V lost 0 bases to trimming and J lost 1 base, with 9 bases between them. The germline gives CDR1 MNHEY, CDR2 SVGAGI. This CDR3 is CASSYSGGLNYGYTF. The CDR3 DNA reads as TGTGCCAGCAGTTACTCCGGGGGGCTTAACTATGGCTACACCTTC.

Within the sample, this clone is medium-sized. This chain uses TRBV30 with TRBJ1-5, with D tentatively TRBD1 (5 bases). CDR3 length: 12 amino acids. Trimming took 5 bases from V and 2 from J, leaving 7 bases between them. The germline V gene encodes CDR1 GTSNPN and CDR2 SVGIG (reference sequence). CDR3 sequence reads: CAWGGGNQPQHF. Here the CDR3 DNA reads TGTGCCTGGGGGGGAGGCAATCAGCCCCAGCATTTT.

V is TRBV11-3 and J is TRBJ2-1; the match to TRBD2 covers 13 bases. Germline-derived CDR1 and CDR2 are SGHNT and YENEEA. The V and J ends lost 5 bases and 5 bases, in that order; junction bases with no gene match: 3. There are 15 residues in the CDR3. CDR3 sequence: CASSPGLAGDNEQFF. CDR3 coding DNA: TGTGCCAGCAGCCCCGGACTAGCGGGAGACAATGAGCAGTTCTTC.

This clone showed up just once. The V gene is TRBV11-2, the J gene TRBJ1-6; D not certain. The CDR3 extends over 14 amino acids. Trimming removed 4 bases from V and 7 bases from J, with 11 bases in between. Germline-derived CDR1 and CDR2 are SGHAT and FQNNGV. CDR3 region: CASSSTPWNSPLHF. In nucleotides, the CDR3 is TGTGCCAGCAGCTCGACTCCCTGGAATTCACCCCTCCACTTT.

The rearrangement links TRBV9 to TRBJ2-1; tentatively, D is TRBD2 (6 bases). CDR1 is SGDLS and CDR2 is YYNGEE in the germline V gene. V was clipped by 6 bases and J by 6 bases, with 19 bases between them. This CDR3 is 15 amino acids long. The CDR3 loop is CASTPGRSLGNEQFF. Written as DNA, the CDR3 is TGTGCCAGCACCCCGGGGAGGAGTTTGGGCAATGAGCAGTTCTTC.

The chain joins TRBV11-2 to TRBJ2-1, with TRBD2 as a possible D gene (7 bases). V shed 1 base and J shed 2 bases, with 12 bases lying between them. The CDR3 has 16 amino acids. Germline lookup yields CDR1 SGHAT and CDR2 FQNNGV. The CDR3, as DNA: TGTGCCAGCAGCTTAGGGGGGGGGCGAACCTACAATGAGCAGTTCTTC. Amino acids: CASSLGGGRTYNEQFF.

This clone was detected only a few times. The V and J genes are TRBV5-8 and TRBJ2-7; D gene ambiguous. This CDR3 contains 14 residues. Germline lookup yields CDR1 SGHTS and CDR2 YDEGEE. Trimming took 1 base from V and 2 from J, leaving 10 bases between them. DNA of the CDR3: TGTGCCAGCAGCTTGTACAGTTCCACCTACGAGCAGTACTTC. Amino acids: CASSLYSSTYEQYF.

The genes are TRBV5-4 and TRBJ2-3, with 8 nucleotides matching TRBD2. The germline CDR1 and CDR2 sequences are SGHNT and YYREEE (reference sequence). This CDR3 comprises 15 residues. V shed 3 bases and J 6 bases; nucleotides not matched to a gene: 9. Written as DNA, the CDR3 is TGTGCCAGCAGCTCGAGCGGGAGTAGTTTCGATACGCAGTATTTT. It codes for CASSSSGSSFDTQYF.

V is TRBV11-2 and J is TRBJ2-5; tentative D call: TRBD1 (5 bases). CDR3 length equals 13 residues. Trimming stripped 5 bases from V and 1 base from J, with 8 bases between. Germline V gene data show CDR1 as SGHAT and CDR2 as FQNNGV. CDR3 amino acids: CASSPQGQETQYF. In nucleotides, the CDR3 is TGTGCCAGCAGCCCTCAGGGCCAAGAGACCCAGTACTTC.

The rearrangement joins TRBV6-6 to TRBJ2-2; D might be TRBD2 (5 bases). The CDR3 contains 14 residues. Germline V gene sequence: CDR1 MNHNY, CDR2 SVGAGI (reference sequence). V dropped 6 bases and J dropped 7 bases, with 15 bases sitting between them. The CDR3 loop is CASRGEPSSGELFF. The CDR3, as DNA: TGTGCCAGCAGGGGAGAACCTTCTAGCGGGGAGCTGTTTTTT.

This clone turned up a few times. This sequence joins TRBV2 and TRBJ2-1, with D maybe TRBD2 (6 bases). Per germline, CDR1 SNHLY and CDR2 FYNNEI. This CDR3 contains 15 residues. With 3 bases removed from V and 9 bases from J, the gap between germline ends came to 18 bases. CDR3 coding DNA: TGTGCCAGCAGTGAGCTCCAGCACTACGGGGGTGAGCAGTTCTTC. Translation gives CASSELQHYGGEQFF.